The subject of this entry is one T cell receptor (beta chain). Its antigen is unidentified. This entry belongs to a study of cytomegalovirus exposure and HLA in healthy donors. About the study: Tens of millions of unique TCRs from HLA-typed donors were held in an early data release. General study results and limits: Across donors, sequencing depth was assumed by presence/absence analyses to be roughly uniform. By a later analysis, the bulk of CMV-associated TCR beta chains appeared HLA-restricted.

60 Vbeta and 13 Jbeta primers were used in PCR. TCRdb's copy holds only in-frame clones and misses some; the assay was immunoSEQ multiplex PCR. This sample has 170,000 or so clones, with roughly 80% found just once. The V gene's germline CDR1 is LNHDA and CDR2 SQIVND (reference sequence). V was pared by 6 bases and J by 3 bases, with 14 bases between. The CDR3 sequence is 14 residues long. This chain connects TRBV19 to TRBJ1-1; D is unclear. Material: PBMCs. The TCR comes from a man aged 25 to 40 in good health and CMV-seropositive. CDR3: CASRSPQAYTEAFF. The CDR3 region has the DNA TGTGCCAGTAGATCCCCCCAGGCCTACACTGAAGCTTTCTTT.